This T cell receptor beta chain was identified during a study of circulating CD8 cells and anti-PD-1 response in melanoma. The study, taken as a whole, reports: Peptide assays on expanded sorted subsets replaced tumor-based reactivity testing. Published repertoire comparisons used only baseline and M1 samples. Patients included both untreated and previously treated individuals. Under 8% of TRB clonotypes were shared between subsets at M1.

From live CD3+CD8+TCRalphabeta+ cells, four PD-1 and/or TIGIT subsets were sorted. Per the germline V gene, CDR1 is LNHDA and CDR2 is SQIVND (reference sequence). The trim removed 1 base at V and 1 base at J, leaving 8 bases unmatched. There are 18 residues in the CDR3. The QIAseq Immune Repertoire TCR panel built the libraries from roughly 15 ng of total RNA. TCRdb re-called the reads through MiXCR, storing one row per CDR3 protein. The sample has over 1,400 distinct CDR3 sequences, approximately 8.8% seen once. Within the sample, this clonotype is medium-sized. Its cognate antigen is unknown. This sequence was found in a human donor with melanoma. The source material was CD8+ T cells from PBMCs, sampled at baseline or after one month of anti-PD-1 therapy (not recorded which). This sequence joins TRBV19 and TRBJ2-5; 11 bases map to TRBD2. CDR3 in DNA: TGTGCCAGTAGTATAGTCCTCATAGCGGGGGGGCTCCAAGAGACCCAGTACTTC. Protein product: CASSIVLIAGGLQETQYF.